These 16 T cell receptor beta chains came from one sample sequenced in a study of blood T cell repertoires in COVID-19. TCRdb's table, derived via immunoSEQ multiplex PCR, lists solely in-frame clones and lacks some. The sample holds about 400,000 clones, approximately 88% seen once. Specimen: PBMCs or T cells enriched from blood (not recorded which). Every receptor here comes from a woman aged 40 to 50 with acute COVID-19.

This clone was seen a handful of times. The chain has TRBV3-1 (or the pseudogene TRBV3-2) and TRBJ2-5, with D tentatively TRBD2 (5 bases). The CDR3 length is 16 residues. Trimming removed 0 bases from V and 2 bases from J, with 13 bases in between. CDR1 and CDR2 from the germline V gene are LGHDT and YNNKEL (reference sequence). The CDR3 is CASSQDAAVEQETQYF. CDR3 coding DNA: TGTGCCAGCAGCCAAGATGCAGCGGTAGAGCAAGAGACCCAGTACTTC.

Details on this clone: Relative to the germline gene, one junction end is altered; a read error may explain this. The chain links TRBV10-3 to TRBJ1-2; weak D call: TRBD1 (6 bases). Germline CDR1 and CDR2: ENHRY and SYGVKD. The CDR3 consists of 15 residues. As DNA, the CDR3 is TGTGCCATCAGTGCGACCACAGGGCCAGGGATACGACTCGCCTTC. Amino acids: CAISATTGPGIRLAF.

This chain connects TRBV19 to TRBJ1-1, with D perhaps TRBD1 (6 bases). Germline lookup yields CDR1 LNHDA and CDR2 SQIVND (reference sequence). The CDR3 is 14 amino acids. V was cut by 8 bases and J by 1 base, with 14 bases left in between. Here the CDR3 reads CASSMDSPNTEAFF. The CDR3 nucleotides read TGTGCCAGTTCAATGGACAGCCCGAACACTGAAGCTTTCTTT.

The V and J genes are TRBV9 and TRBJ2-3, with D perhaps TRBD2 (7 bases). Trimming stripped 4 bases from V and 2 bases from J, with 14 bases between. Germline V gene lookup returns CDR1 SGDLS and CDR2 YYNGEE. The CDR3 totals 15 residues. CDR3 protein: CASSLSGDNTDTQYF. The DNA of the CDR3 is TGTGCCAGCAGCCTCAGCGGGGACAACACAGATACGCAGTATTTT.

The chain joins TRBV9 to TRBJ2-1, with D perhaps matching TRBD2 (7 bases). The CDR3 has 17 amino acids. The germline gives CDR1 SGDLS, CDR2 YYNGEE. V lost 0 bases and J 6 bases, leaving 19 bases between the germline ends. The CDR3 sequence is CASSVVGSRGGGNEQFF. Here the CDR3 DNA reads TGTGCCAGCAGCGTAGTAGGGAGTAGGGGAGGGGGCAATGAGCAGTTCTTC.

The J gene is TRBJ2-1, the V gene TRBV5-4, with 11 bases that match TRBD1. V trimming: 4 bases; J trimming: 3 bases; junction bases outside the gene matches: 6. Looked up from germline, CDR1 is SGHNT and CDR2 is YYREEE (reference sequence). The CDR3 consists of 16 residues. CDR3 loop: CASSQGTGGFYNEQFF. DNA of the CDR3: TGTGCCAGCAGCCAGGGGACAGGGGGTTTCTACAATGAGCAGTTCTTC.

The rearrangement uses TRBV2 and TRBJ2-1; tentative D call: TRBD1 (5 bases). Per germline, CDR1 SNHLY and CDR2 FYNNEI. The CDR3 extends over 15 amino acids. V was pared by 5 bases and J by 5 bases, with 16 bases between. The CDR3 here is CASSYRPRQHNEQFF. The DNA of the CDR3 is TGTGCCAGCAGTTACAGACCTAGACAGCACAATGAGCAGTTCTTC.

This sequence joins TRBV18 and TRBJ1-1, with 8 positions matching TRBD1. This CDR3 region has 14 residues. Germline V gives CDR1 KGHSH, CDR2 LQKENI. Trimming removed 6 bases from V and 3 bases from J; junction bases left unmatched: 6. CDR3 sequence: CASSDQQGDTEAFF. CDR3 DNA sequence: TGTGCCAGCTCGGATCAACAGGGGGACACTGAAGCTTTCTTT. Combining the CDR3 with reference TRBV18 and TRBJ1-1 gives the whole variable domain NAGVMQNPRHLVRRRGQEARLRCSPMKGHSHVYWYRQLPEEGLKFMVYLQKENIIDESGMPKERFSAEFPKEGPSILRIQQVVRGDSAAYFCASSDQQGDTEAFFGQGTRLTVV.

The genes are TRBV25-1 and TRBJ2-2; the match to TRBD2 covers 9 bases. Per the germline V gene, CDR1 is MGHDK and CDR2 is SYGVNS. The CDR3 spans 14 residues. J gave up 3 bases and V 10 bases, and 6 bases lay outside the gene matches. The CDR3 loop reads CATLAGADTGELFF. The CDR3 DNA follows: TGTGCCACTTTAGCGGGGGCCGACACCGGGGAGCTGTTTTTT.

The V and J genes are TRBV11-2 and TRBJ1-1; no clear D. The germline V gene has CDR1 SGHAT and CDR2 FQNNGV. Trimming cost V 0 bases and J 4 bases, with 9 bases left between them. The CDR3 extends over 14 amino acids. The DNA of the CDR3 is TGTGCCAGCAGCTTAGACCAGGTTTCCACTGAAGCTTTCTTT. It is translated as CASSLDQVSTEAFF.

This sequence joins TRBV7-2 and TRBJ2-5, with 10 bases lining up with TRBD1. With 1 base clipped from V and 5 bases from J, the junction kept 4 bases outside the gene matches. The CDR3 loop spans 15 amino acids. CDR1 and CDR2 from the germline V gene are SGHTA and FQGNSA. Here the CDR3 reads CASSLVGTGVETQYF. The DNA of the CDR3 is TGTGCCAGCAGCTTAGTAGGGACAGGGGTCGAGACCCAGTACTTC.

V and J are TRBV5-6 and TRBJ1-6; D possibly corresponds to TRBD1 (5 bases). The CDR3 spans 14 residues. The V gene lost 0 bases and the J gene lost 7 bases, with 8 bases spanning the gap. In germline, CDR1 is SGHDT, CDR2 YYEEEE. The CDR3 bases are TGTGCCAGCAGCTTGGCGGGGGGAAATTCACCCCTCCACTTT. It yields the protein CASSLAGGNSPLHF.

This sequence joins TRBV18 and TRBJ1-2; 7 bases are shared with TRBD1. Germline loops: CDR1 KGHSH, CDR2 LQKENI. The CDR3 runs 15 residues. The V segment lost 3 bases and the J segment 4 bases; nucleotides outside the gene matches: 8. The CDR3 is CASSPYPGGTYGYTF. Written as DNA, the CDR3 is TGTGCCAGCTCACCCTACCCAGGGGGGACCTATGGCTACACCTTC.

The chain links TRBV6-5 to TRBJ1-6; D not certain. The germline CDR1 and CDR2 sequences are MNHEY and SVGAGI. Trimming removed 7 bases at V and 7 bases at J, with 17 bases between. This CDR3 is built from 15 residues. This CDR3 reads CASTQDRGRNSPLHF. CDR3 bases: TGTGCCAGCACTCAAGACCGCGGAAGGAATTCACCCCTCCACTTT.

The chain is built from TRBV5-1 and TRBJ2-1, with D possibly TRBD1 on 5 matching bases. V gave up 0 bases and J gave up 4 bases, with 5 bases separating them. The CDR3 is made up of 13 amino acids. Germline V gene lookup returns CDR1 SGHRS and CDR2 YFSETQ. For the CDR3, the DNA is TGCGCCAGCAGCTTGGGACAGTACAATGAGCAGTTCTTC. Translated: CASSLGQYNEQFF.

This clone was counted a single time. V is TRBV7-6 and J is TRBJ2-3; 7 bases match TRBD1. Germline CDR1 and CDR2: SGHVS and FNYEAQ. The CDR3 runs to 15 residues. The junction had 6 bases not matched to a gene; V was cut back by 5 bases and J by 1 base. CDR3: CASSRGGQRTDTQYF. DNA of the CDR3: TGTGCCAGCAGCCGAGGGGGACAGCGCACAGATACGCAGTATTTT.